The text below deals with one T cell receptor beta chain. The CDR3 is 15 amino acids. Germline assignment: CDR1 MGHRA and CDR2 YSYEKL. The table came from immunoSEQ multiplex PCR; TCRdb's copy has only in-frame clones and leaves some out. The table records roughly 500,000 clones, approximately 80% of them present only once. The record originates from a study of shared clonotypes between healthy human individuals. The material sequenced was PBMCs. This sequence joins TRBV4-1 and TRBJ2-5; 7 nucleotides line up with TRBD1. The J call may not be correct, given that the DNA end is closer to TRBJ2-7. This receptor was obtained from a woman aged 40-49 years in good health. Some clones in this sample may be carry-over from other donors' samples. Written as DNA, the CDR3 is TGCGCCAGCAGCCAAGGTGGGGACAGCTCCTACGAGCAGTACTTC. Its protein product is CASSQGGDSSYEQYF.